These 31 T cell receptor beta chains were sequenced from one sample in a study of blood T cell repertoires in COVID-19. This table comes from immunoSEQ multiplex PCR, and its TCRdb copy is limited to in-frame clones, with some not included. The sample comprises 45,000 to 65,000 clones, around 86% of which are singletons, and 6.5% to 10% rests with the top ten. Sequenced material: peripheral blood. These receptors came from a man aged 50 or older with active COVID-19.

The rearrangement joins TRBV6-2 or TRBV6-3 to TRBJ1-1; perhaps TRBD1 as D (5 bases). This CDR3 comprises 15 residues. Germline CDR1 and CDR2: MNHEY and SVGEGT. Trimming took off 4 bases at V and 11 bases at J, with 23 bases between the two ends. Here the CDR3 DNA reads TGTGCCAGCAGTTCCTCCGGTGGGGGGGACCACTGGGCTTTCTTT. Its translation is CASSSSGGGDHWAFF.

The J gene is TRBJ2-2, the V gene TRBV6-6, with 8 bases that match TRBD1. The junction had 2 bases not matched to a gene; V was cut back by 5 bases and J by 0 bases. The germline V gene encodes CDR1 MNHNY and CDR2 SVGAGI (reference sequence). This CDR3 comprises 15 residues. CDR3 sequence reads: CASSKTGANTGELFF. In DNA, the CDR3 is TGTGCCAGCAGTAAGACAGGGGCGAACACCGGGGAGCTGTTTTTT.

V is TRBV4-3 and J is TRBJ2-3, with D possibly being TRBD1 (5 bases). V was clipped by 4 bases and J by 3 bases, with 8 bases between them. CDR3 size: 13 residues. In germline, CDR1 is LGHNA, CDR2 YSLEER. The CDR3 sequence is CASSPRQTDTQYF. Written as DNA, the CDR3 is TGCGCCAGCAGCCCCCGACAGACAGATACGCAGTATTTT.

The rearrangement joins TRBV6-6 to TRBJ1-2; D is unclear. Per germline, CDR1 MNHNY and CDR2 SVGAGI (reference sequence). The CDR3 loop spans 13 amino acids. Trimming cost V 9 bases and J 3 bases, with 14 bases left between them. CDR3 sequence reads: CASSPRRDYGYTF. The CDR3, as DNA: TGTGCCAGTAGCCCCCGGAGGGACTATGGCTACACCTTC.

The V gene is TRBV10-3, the J gene TRBJ2-7, with TRBD2 matching over 10 bases. Germline V gene lookup returns CDR1 ENHRY and CDR2 SYGVKD. V lost 11 bases to trimming and J lost 2 bases; unmatched junction nucleotides: 9. This CDR3 spans 14 amino acids. The CDR3 here is CAARTSGATYEQYF. The CDR3 region has the DNA TGTGCCGCTCGCACTAGCGGGGCTACCTACGAGCAGTACTTC.

This rearrangement joins TRBV5-1 to TRBJ1-1, with 10 bases fitting TRBD1. The germline CDR1 and CDR2 sequences are SGHRS and YFSETQ. This CDR3 has 15 residues. V was pared by 7 bases and J by 4 bases, with 10 bases of the junction left unmatched. This CDR3 reads CASHYYGTGATEAFF. The CDR3 nucleotides read TGCGCCAGCCATTATTACGGGACAGGGGCCACTGAAGCTTTCTTT. Full variable domain (outside the CDR3, taken from reference TRBV5-1 and TRBJ1-1): KAGVTQTPRYLIKTRGQQVTLSCSPISGHRSVSWYQQTPGQGLQFLFEYFSETQRNKGNFPGRFSGRQFSNSRSEMNVSTLELGDSALYLCASHYYGTGATEAFFGQGTRLTVV.

The J gene is TRBJ1-2, the V gene TRBV19, with a weak D call TRBD1 (5 bases). The length of the CDR3 is 12 residues. V was cut by 7 bases and J by 7 bases, with 13 bases left in between. Per germline, CDR1 LNHDA and CDR2 SQIVND (reference sequence). DNA of the CDR3: TGTGCCAGTACCGGACACCCATTTGGCTACACCTTC. Translated: CASTGHPFGYTF.

V is TRBV28 and J is TRBJ1-1; TRBD1 agrees at 7 bases. Germline CDR1 MDHEN, CDR2 SYDVKM. This CDR3 has 16 amino acids. The V segment lost 2 bases and the J segment 2 bases; nucleotides outside the gene matches: 8. CDR3 amino acids: CASSLSIRTGNTEAFF. The CDR3 nucleotides read TGTGCCAGCAGTTTAAGTATTCGGACAGGTAACACTGAAGCTTTCTTT. The full variable domain, with the rest looked up from reference TRBV28 and TRBJ1-1, is DVKVTQSSRYLVKRTGEKVFLECVQDMDHENMFWYRQDPGLGLRLIYFSYDVKMKEKGDIPEGYSVSREKKERFSLILESASTNQTSMYLCASSLSIRTGNTEAFFGQGTRLTVV.

This chain links TRBV28 with TRBJ1-1; D is unresolved. The CDR3 totals 13 residues. Germline V CDR1 and CDR2: MDHEN, SYDVKM. The V end lost 7 bases, the J end lost 4 bases, and 13 bases lay between the germline ends. CDR3 nucleotides: TGTGCCAGCAACCCGGTCTTCGGCACTGAAGCTTTCTTT. It yields the protein CASNPVFGTEAFF.

This chain uses TRBV27 with TRBJ1-2, with D possibly TRBD1 on 5 matching bases. The CDR3 contains 12 residues. V was clipped by 8 bases and J by 4 bases, with 11 bases between them. Germline V gives CDR1 MNHEY, CDR2 SMNVEV (reference sequence). The CDR3 bases are TGTGCCAGCCTCCGCAGGGTCTATGGCTACACCTTC. Translating it yields CASLRRVYGYTF.

The chain recombines TRBV6-2 or TRBV6-3 with TRBJ1-6; D gene uncertain. The CDR3 has 13 residues. V gave up 2 bases and J gave up 10 bases, with 9 bases separating them. Germline CDR1 is MNHEY and CDR2 is SVGEGT. In DNA form, the CDR3 reads TGTGCCAGCAGTTACGACGCGGCGTCACCCCTCCACTTT. This translates into CASSYDAASPLHF.

A few counts support this clone. The chain couples TRBV7-9 to TRBJ1-5; unclear D gene. V was pared by 7 bases and J by 7 bases, with 14 bases between. The CDR3 contains 13 residues. CDR1 and CDR2 from the germline V gene are SEHNR and FQNEAQ (reference sequence). CDR3 protein: CASTMRVGQPQHF. As DNA, the CDR3 is TGTGCCAGCACGATGAGGGTAGGACAGCCCCAGCATTTT. Together with reference TRBV7-9 and TRBJ1-5, the CDR3 gives the full variable domain: DTGVSQNPRHKITKRGQNVTFRCDPISEHNRLYWYRQTLGQGPEFLTYFQNEAQLEKSRLLSDRFSAERPKGSFSTLEIQRTEQGDSAMYLCASTMRVGQPQHFGDGTRLSIL.

The chain links TRBV9 to TRBJ2-5; tentative D call: TRBD2 (6 bases). Germline V lookup: CDR1 SGDLS, CDR2 YYNGEE. This CDR3 comprises 17 residues. Trimming removed 4 bases from V and 5 bases from J, with 24 bases in between. Here the CDR3 reads CASSPSRDSQIWETQYF. The CDR3 DNA reads TGTGCCAGCAGCCCCAGTAGGGACTCTCAGATCTGGGAGACCCAGTACTTC.

This clone was detected once. This rearrangement joins TRBV24-1 to TRBJ2-3; 7 nucleotides agree with TRBD2. V trimming: 2 bases; J trimming: 8 bases; junction bases outside the gene matches: 9. The CDR3 has 15 amino acids. CDR1 is KGHDR, CDR2 SFDVKD, per germline. CDR3: CATSDSGEWEGTQYF. The CDR3 DNA is TGTGCCACCAGTGATTCCGGGGAGTGGGAGGGTACGCAGTATTTT.

A few counts support this clone. The DNA of the CDR3 is TGCGCCAGTGTTCTTCCGAACACCGGGGAGCTGTTTTTT. Protein sequence: CASVLPNTGELFF. The chain combines TRBV5-1 with TRBJ2-2, with D unclear. CDR1 is SGHRS and CDR2 is YFSETQ in the germline V gene. This CDR3 contains 13 residues. V was pared by 8 bases and J by 0 bases, with 8 bases between.

The chain employs TRBV6-1 and TRBJ2-3; 8 positions match TRBD2. CDR1 and CDR2 (germline): MNHNS, SASEGT. V lost 2 bases and J lost 8; bases outside the gene matches: 12. The CDR3 length is 16 residues. The CDR3 DNA is TGTGCCAGCAGTGAACTGTCGGGGGGGGTACGGGGTACGCAGTATTTT. Translated, it gives CASSELSGGVRGTQYF.

The count of this clone is one. J is TRBJ1-3 and V is TRBV28, with no clear D. V was shortened by 6 bases and J by 4 bases, with 13 bases between the two germline ends. The germline V gene encodes CDR1 MDHEN and CDR2 SYDVKM. The CDR3 totals 14 residues. CDR3 coding DNA: TGTGCCAGCAGGAGTACAGCTTCAGGAAACACCATATATTTT. Encoded protein: CASRSTASGNTIYF. Combining the CDR3 with reference TRBV28 and TRBJ1-3 gives the whole variable domain DVKVTQSSRYLVKRTGEKVFLECVQDMDHENMFWYRQDPGLGLRLIYFSYDVKMKEKGDIPEGYSVSREKKERFSLILESASTNQTSMYLCASRSTASGNTIYFGEGSWLTVV.

The chain is built from TRBV5-1 and TRBJ1-1; unclear D gene. Trimming removed 4 bases at V and 0 bases at J, with 19 bases between. The CDR3 has 17 residues. Germline-derived CDR1 and CDR2 are SGHRS and YFSETQ. CDR3 residues: CASSPSRALTLNTEAFF. DNA for the CDR3: TGCGCCAGCAGCCCTTCGAGGGCGCTCACTTTGAACACTGAAGCTTTCTTT.

The rearrangement links TRBV7-9 to TRBJ2-6, with a possible D match to TRBD2 (7 bases). V shed 1 base and J shed 0 bases, with 13 bases lying between them. The CDR3 runs 18 residues. The germline V gene encodes CDR1 SEHNR and CDR2 FQNEAQ (reference sequence). CDR3 loop: CASSLDWGGYSGANVLTF. CDR3 in DNA: TGTGCCAGCAGCTTAGACTGGGGGGGCTACTCTGGGGCCAACGTCCTGACTTTC.

V and J are TRBV5-1 and TRBJ2-5; 11 bases are shared with TRBD2. Germline V gene sequence: CDR1 SGHRS, CDR2 YFSETQ. The junction had 8 bases not matched to a gene; V was cut back by 2 bases and J by 5 bases. The CDR3 extends over 16 amino acids. The CDR3 sequence: CASSLPTSGAGETQYF. The CDR3 DNA reads as TGCGCCAGCAGCTTACCGACTAGCGGGGCGGGGGAGACCCAGTACTTC. Drawing the rest from reference TRBV5-1 and TRBJ2-5, the complete variable domain is KAGVTQTPRYLIKTRGQQVTLSCSPISGHRSVSWYQQTPGQGLQFLFEYFSETQRNKGNFPGRFSGRQFSNSRSEMNVSTLELGDSALYLCASSLPTSGAGETQYFGPGTRLLVL.

The V gene is TRBV3-1 (or the pseudogene TRBV3-2), the J gene TRBJ2-7, with 7 bases matching TRBD2. The CDR3 extends over 16 amino acids. J gave up 4 bases and V 1 base, and 10 bases lay outside the gene matches. Germline loops: CDR1 LGHDT, CDR2 YNNKEL (reference sequence). This CDR3 reads CASSQVGAGEPYEQYF. The CDR3 DNA reads as TGTGCCAGCAGCCAAGTAGGTGCGGGGGAGCCGTACGAGCAGTACTTC.

This clone was observed a handful of times. The chain has TRBV5-1 and TRBJ2-6, with D hard to call. Trimming cost V 0 bases and J 0 bases, with 7 bases left between them. Per germline, CDR1 SGHRS and CDR2 YFSETQ. The CDR3 is made up of 16 amino acids. Here the CDR3 reads CASSLVGSSGANVLTF. CDR3 DNA sequence: TGCGCCAGCAGCTTGGTCGGTAGCTCTGGGGCCAACGTCCTGACTTTC. The entire variable domain, with the rest obtained from reference TRBV5-1 and TRBJ2-6, is as follows: KAGVTQTPRYLIKTRGQQVTLSCSPISGHRSVSWYQQTPGQGLQFLFEYFSETQRNKGNFPGRFSGRQFSNSRSEMNVSTLELGDSALYLCASSLVGSSGANVLTFGAGSRLTVL.

The rearrangement links TRBV5-6 to TRBJ2-2; no clear D. V lost 4 bases to trimming and J lost 3 bases, with 16 bases between them. Germline CDR1 reads SGHDT; CDR2 reads YYEEEE. The CDR3 contains 16 residues. CDR3 bases: TGTGCCAGCAGCACTTACTCTAGATGGGACACCGGGGAGCTGTTTTTT. Translating gives CASSTYSRWDTGELFF.

In nucleotides, the CDR3 is TGTGCCACAACGGAGTCCGGGGGGGGGTCTCAGCATTTT. Translating it yields CATTESGGGSQHF. The rearrangement links TRBV10-3 to TRBJ1-5, with D possibly being TRBD1 (5 bases). The CDR3 totals 13 residues. Trimming removed 10 bases at V and 13 bases at J, with 23 bases between. From germline, CDR1 is ENHRY and CDR2 SYGVKD.

This clone was found a few times. The rearrangement links TRBV30 to TRBJ2-7, with TRBD1 matching over 11 bases. There are 16 residues in the CDR3. Germline CDR1 and CDR2: GTSNPN and SVGIG (reference sequence). After removal of 0 bases from V and 7 bases from J, the junction contained 11 bases not matched to a gene. CDR3 region: CAWSVREPGTGGEQYF. CDR3 in DNA: TGTGCCTGGAGTGTGAGGGAACCCGGGACAGGGGGGGAGCAGTACTTC.

The rearrangement links TRBV19 to TRBJ2-7; 10 positions agree with TRBD1. Germline-derived CDR1 and CDR2 are LNHDA and SQIVND (reference sequence). The length of the CDR3 is 15 residues. V was clipped by 5 bases and J by 3 bases; unmatched bases: 7. CDR3 coding DNA: TGTGCCAGTAGTCCCTCCGGGACAGGGGTCTACGAGCAGTACTTC. As protein: CASSPSGTGVYEQYF. Complete variable domain (other parts from reference TRBV19 and TRBJ2-7): DGGITQSPKYLFRKEGQNVTLSCEQNLNHDAMYWYRQDPGQGLRLIYYSQIVNDFQKGDIAEGYSVSREKKESFPLTVTSAQKNPTAFYLCASSPSGTGVYEQYFGPGTRLTVT.

The rearrangement uses TRBV5-6 and TRBJ2-7; a weak D match, TRBD1 (5 bases). The CDR3 runs 14 residues. V was cut by 4 bases and J by 0 bases, with 11 bases left in between. Germline lookup yields CDR1 SGHDT and CDR2 YYEEEE. CDR3 coding DNA: TGTGCCAGCAGCCGGACATGGAGCTCCTACGAGCAGTACTTC. Its translation is CASSRTWSSYEQYF.

The J gene is TRBJ1-3, the V gene TRBV5-4; tentatively, D is TRBD1 (6 bases). V dropped 2 bases and J dropped 0 bases, with 6 bases sitting between them. The CDR3 has 14 amino acids. Germline CDR1 is SGHNT and CDR2 is YYREEE (reference sequence). CDR3 sequence reads: CASSLQGSGNTIYF. In DNA form, the CDR3 reads TGTGCCAGCAGCTTACAGGGCTCTGGAAACACCATATATTTT.

The J gene is TRBJ2-5, the V gene TRBV3-1 (or the pseudogene TRBV3-2), with a possible D match to TRBD2 (5 bases). Germline values: CDR1 LGHDT, CDR2 YNNKEL (reference sequence). V lost 4 bases to trimming and J lost 0 bases, with 9 bases between them. This CDR3 region has 14 residues. The CDR3 is CASSLRTYQETQYF. DNA of the CDR3: TGTGCCAGCAGCCTCCGGACTTACCAAGAGACCCAGTACTTC.

The chain combines TRBV19 with TRBJ1-1; no clear D. V lost 0 bases, J lost 3 bases, and 14 bases lay in between. The CDR3 totals 16 residues. Germline V gives CDR1 LNHDA, CDR2 SQIVND (reference sequence). CDR3 nucleotide sequence: TGTGCCAGTAGTATAGAGTTCGTTGGGAGCTACACTGAAGCTTTCTTT. Its translation: CASSIEFVGSYTEAFF.

This rearrangement joins TRBV29-1 to TRBJ2-1; tentative D call: TRBD1 (5 bases). Trimming cost V 4 bases and J 10 bases, with 20 bases left between them. This CDR3 region has 14 residues. Germline lookup yields CDR1 SQVTM and CDR2 ANQGSEA. CDR3 loop: CSVAKGALEEEQFF. The DNA for the CDR3 is TGCAGCGTTGCAAAAGGGGCGCTGGAAGAGGAGCAGTTCTTC.